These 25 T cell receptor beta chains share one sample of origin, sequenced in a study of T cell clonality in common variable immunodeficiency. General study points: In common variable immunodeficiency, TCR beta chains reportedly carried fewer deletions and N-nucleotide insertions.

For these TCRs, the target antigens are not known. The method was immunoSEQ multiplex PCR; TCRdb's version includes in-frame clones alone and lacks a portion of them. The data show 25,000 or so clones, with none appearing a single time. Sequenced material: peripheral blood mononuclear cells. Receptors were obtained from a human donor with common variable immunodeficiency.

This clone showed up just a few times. This CDR3 reads CASGARYRVSGANVLTF. CDR3 DNA, as far as it was read: TGTGCCAGCGGGGCCCGTTACAGGGTCTCTGGGGCCAACGTC. The chain carries TRBV6-2 or TRBV6-3 and TRBJ2-6, with a possible D match to TRBD1 (6 bases). The CDR3 end lies 3 residues beyond the end of the read and is filled in from the germline J gene. The CDR3 spans 17 residues. V was shortened by 8 bases and J by 0 bases, with 17 bases between the two germline ends. The germline V gene has CDR1 MNHEY and CDR2 SVGEGT.

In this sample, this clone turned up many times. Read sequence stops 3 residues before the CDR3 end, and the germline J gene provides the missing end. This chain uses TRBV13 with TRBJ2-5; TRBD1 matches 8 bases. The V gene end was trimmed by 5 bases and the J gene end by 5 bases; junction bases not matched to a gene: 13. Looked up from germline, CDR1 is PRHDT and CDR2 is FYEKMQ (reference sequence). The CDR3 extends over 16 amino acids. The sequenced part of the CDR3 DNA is TGTGCCAGCAGCCCGAGACCAGGGGGCCTCGGGGAGACC. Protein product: CASSPRPGGLGET. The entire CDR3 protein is CASSPRPGGLGETQYF.

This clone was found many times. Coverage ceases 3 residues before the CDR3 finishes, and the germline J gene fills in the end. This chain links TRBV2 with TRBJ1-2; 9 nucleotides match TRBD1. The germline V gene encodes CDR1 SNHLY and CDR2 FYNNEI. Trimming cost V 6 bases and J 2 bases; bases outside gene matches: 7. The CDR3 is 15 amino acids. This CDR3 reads CASRPDRGGNYGYTF. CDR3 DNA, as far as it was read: TGTGCCAGCAGACCGGACAGGGGAGGGAACTATGGC.

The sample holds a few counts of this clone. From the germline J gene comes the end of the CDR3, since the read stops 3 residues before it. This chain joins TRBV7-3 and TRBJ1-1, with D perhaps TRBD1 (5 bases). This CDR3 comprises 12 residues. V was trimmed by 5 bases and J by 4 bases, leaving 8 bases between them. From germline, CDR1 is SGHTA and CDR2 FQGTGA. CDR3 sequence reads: CASSHGGTEAFF. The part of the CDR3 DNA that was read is TGTGCCAGCAGCCACGGGGGCACTGAA.

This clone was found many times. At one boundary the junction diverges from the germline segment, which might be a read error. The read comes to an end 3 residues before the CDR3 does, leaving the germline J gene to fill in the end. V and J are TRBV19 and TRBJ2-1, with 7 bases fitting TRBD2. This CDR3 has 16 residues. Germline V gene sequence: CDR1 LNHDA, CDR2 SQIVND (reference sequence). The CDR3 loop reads CASSIASRGVYYEQFF. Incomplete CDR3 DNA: TGTGCCAGTAGTATCGCTAGCCGGGGGGTCTACTATGAG.

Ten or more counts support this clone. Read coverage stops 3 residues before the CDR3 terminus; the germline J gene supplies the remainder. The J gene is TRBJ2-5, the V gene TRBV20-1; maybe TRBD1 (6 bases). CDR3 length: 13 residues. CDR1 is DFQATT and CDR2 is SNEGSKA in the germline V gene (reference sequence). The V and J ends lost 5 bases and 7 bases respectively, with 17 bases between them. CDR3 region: CSAGQGQPGTQYF. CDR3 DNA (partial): TGCAGTGCTGGACAAGGACAGCCGGGGACC.

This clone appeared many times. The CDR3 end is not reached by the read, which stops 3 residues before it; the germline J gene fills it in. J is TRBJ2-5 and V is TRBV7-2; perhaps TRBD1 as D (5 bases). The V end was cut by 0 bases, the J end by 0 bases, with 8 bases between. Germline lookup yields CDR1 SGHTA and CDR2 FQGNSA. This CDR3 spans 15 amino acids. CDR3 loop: CASSLATRDQETQYF. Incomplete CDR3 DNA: TGTGCCAGCAGCTTAGCGACCAGGGACCAAGAGACC.

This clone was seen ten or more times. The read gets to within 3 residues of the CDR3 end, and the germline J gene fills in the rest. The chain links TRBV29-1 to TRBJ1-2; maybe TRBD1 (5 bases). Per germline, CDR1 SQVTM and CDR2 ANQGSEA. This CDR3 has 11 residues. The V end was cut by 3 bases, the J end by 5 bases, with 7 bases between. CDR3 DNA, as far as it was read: TGCAGCGTTGATCAGGGTTATGGC. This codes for CSVDQGYG. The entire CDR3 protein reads CSVDQGYGYTF. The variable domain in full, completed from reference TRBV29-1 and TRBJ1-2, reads SAVISQKPSRDICQRGTSLTIQCQVDSQVTMMFWYRQQPGQSLTLIATANQGSEATYESGFVIDKFPISRPNLTFSTLTVSNMSPEDSSIYLCSVDQGYGYTFGSGTRLTVV.

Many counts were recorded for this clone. The CDR3 loop is CASSLRLNEKLFF. The CDR3 DNA, read in part, is TGCGCCAGCAGCTTACGACTTAATGAAAAA. The chain has TRBV4-1 and TRBJ1-4; D is unclear. With the read ending 3 residues before the CDR3 end, the germline J gene is used to fill in that end. The CDR3 is 13 amino acids. Trimming took off 5 bases at V and 4 bases at J, with 8 bases between the two ends. CDR1 is MGHRA, CDR2 YSYEKL, per germline.

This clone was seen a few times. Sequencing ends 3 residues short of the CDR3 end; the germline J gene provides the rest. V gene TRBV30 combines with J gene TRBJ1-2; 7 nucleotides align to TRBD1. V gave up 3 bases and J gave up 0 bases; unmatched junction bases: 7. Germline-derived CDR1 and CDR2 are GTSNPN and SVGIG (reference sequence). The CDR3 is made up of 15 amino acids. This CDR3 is CAWREPTGSNYGYTF. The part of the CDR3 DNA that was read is TGTGCCTGGAGGGAACCGACAGGGTCTAACTATGGC.

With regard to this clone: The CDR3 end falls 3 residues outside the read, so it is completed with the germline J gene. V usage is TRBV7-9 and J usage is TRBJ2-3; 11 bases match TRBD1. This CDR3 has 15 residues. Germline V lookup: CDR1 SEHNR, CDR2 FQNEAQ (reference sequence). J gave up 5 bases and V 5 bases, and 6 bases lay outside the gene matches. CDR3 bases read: TGTGCCAGCAGCCCCGGACAGGGGGCCGGAGATACG. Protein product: CASSPGQGAGDT. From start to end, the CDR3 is CASSPGQGAGDTQYF.

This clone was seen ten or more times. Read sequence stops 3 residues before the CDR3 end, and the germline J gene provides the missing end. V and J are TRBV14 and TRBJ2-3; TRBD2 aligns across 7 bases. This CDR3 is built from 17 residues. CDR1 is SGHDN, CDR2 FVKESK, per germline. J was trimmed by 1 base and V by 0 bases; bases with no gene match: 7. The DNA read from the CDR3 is TGTGCCAGCAGCCAAGATTGGAGTCTAGCGGGCACAGATACG. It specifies CASSQDWSLAGTDT. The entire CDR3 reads CASSQDWSLAGTDTQYF.

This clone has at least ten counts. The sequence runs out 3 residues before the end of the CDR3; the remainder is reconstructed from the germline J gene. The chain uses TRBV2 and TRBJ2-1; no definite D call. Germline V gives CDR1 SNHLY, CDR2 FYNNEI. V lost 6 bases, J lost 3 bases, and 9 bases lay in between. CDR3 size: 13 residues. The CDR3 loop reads CASSPDNYNEQFF. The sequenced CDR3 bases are TGTGCCAGCAGCCCAGACAACTACAATGAG.

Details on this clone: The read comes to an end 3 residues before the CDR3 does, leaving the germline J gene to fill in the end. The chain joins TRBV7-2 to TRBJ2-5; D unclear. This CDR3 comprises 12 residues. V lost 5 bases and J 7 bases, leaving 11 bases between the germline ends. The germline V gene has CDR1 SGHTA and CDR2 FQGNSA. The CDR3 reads CASSTQPGTQYF. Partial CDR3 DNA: TGTGCCAGCAGCACCCAACCGGGGACC.

CDR3 bases read: TGTGCCAGCAGCCCTGCGCCCGGGGGAAGCTACGAG. Protein: CASSPAPGGSYE. The CDR3 as a whole reads CASSPAPGGSYEQYF. The chain joins TRBV7-3 to TRBJ2-7, with D perhaps TRBD2 (6 bases). The sequenced fragment ends 3 residues before the CDR3 boundary, so the rest is inferred from the germline J gene. The CDR3 is 15 residues long. The V gene's germline CDR1 is SGHTA and CDR2 FQGTGA. V lost 5 bases and J 3 bases, leaving 17 bases between the germline ends.

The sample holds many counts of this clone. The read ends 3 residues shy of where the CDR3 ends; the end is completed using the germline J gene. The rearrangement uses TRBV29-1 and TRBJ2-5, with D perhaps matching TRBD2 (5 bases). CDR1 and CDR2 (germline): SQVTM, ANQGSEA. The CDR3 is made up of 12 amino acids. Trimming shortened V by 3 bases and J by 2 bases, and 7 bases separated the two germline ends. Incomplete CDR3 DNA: TGCAGCGTTGATACGGGGCAAGAGACC. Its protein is CSVDTGQET. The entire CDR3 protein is CSVDTGQETQYF.

CDR3 sequence: CASSWGTGYQPQHF. The DNA read from the CDR3 is TGCGCCAGCAGCTGGGGGACAGGCTATCAGCCC. The genes are TRBV5-1 and TRBJ1-5, with 8 bases aligning to TRBD1. The missing CDR3 end, 3 residues past where the read stops, is filled in from the germline J gene. Germline V gives CDR1 SGHRS, CDR2 YFSETQ. The junction had 4 bases not matched to a gene; V was cut back by 3 bases and J by 5 bases. The CDR3 is made up of 14 amino acids.

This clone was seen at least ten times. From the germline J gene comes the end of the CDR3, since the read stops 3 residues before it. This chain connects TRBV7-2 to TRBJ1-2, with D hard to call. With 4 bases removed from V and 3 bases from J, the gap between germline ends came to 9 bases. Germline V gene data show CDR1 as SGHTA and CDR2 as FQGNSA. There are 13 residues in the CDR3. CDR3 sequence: CASSSPPYYGYTF. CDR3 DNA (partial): TGTGCCAGCAGCTCCCCCCCCTACTATGGC.

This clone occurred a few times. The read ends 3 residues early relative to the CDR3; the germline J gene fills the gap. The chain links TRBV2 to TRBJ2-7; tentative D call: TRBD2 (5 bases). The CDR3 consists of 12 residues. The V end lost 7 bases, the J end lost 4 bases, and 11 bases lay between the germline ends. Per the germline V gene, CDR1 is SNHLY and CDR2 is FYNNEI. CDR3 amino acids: CASTPEGYEQYF. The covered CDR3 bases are TGTGCCAGCACTCCTGAGGGTTACGAG.

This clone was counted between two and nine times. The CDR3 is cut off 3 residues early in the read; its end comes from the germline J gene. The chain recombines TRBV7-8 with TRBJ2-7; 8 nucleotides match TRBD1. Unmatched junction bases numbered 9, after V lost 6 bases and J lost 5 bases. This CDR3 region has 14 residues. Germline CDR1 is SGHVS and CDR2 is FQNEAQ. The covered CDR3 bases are TGTGCCAGCAGTCCCTGGACAGGGTCGGACGAG. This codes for CASSPWTGSDE. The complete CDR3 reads CASSPWTGSDEQYF. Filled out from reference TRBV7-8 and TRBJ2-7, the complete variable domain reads GAGVSQSPRYKVAKRGQDVALRCDPISGHVSLFWYQQALGQGPEFLTYFQNEAQLDKSGLPSDRFFAERPEGSVSTLKIQRTQQEDSAVYLCASSPWTGSDEQYFGPGTRLTVT.

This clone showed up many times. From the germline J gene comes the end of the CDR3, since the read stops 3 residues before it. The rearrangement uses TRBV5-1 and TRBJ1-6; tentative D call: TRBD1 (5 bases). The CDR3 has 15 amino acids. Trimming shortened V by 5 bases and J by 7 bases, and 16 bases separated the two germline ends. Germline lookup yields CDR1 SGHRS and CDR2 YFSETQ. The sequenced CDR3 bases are TGCGCCAGCAGATATTGGGACTCCGGGAATTCACCC. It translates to CASRYWDSGNSP. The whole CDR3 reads CASRYWDSGNSPLHF.

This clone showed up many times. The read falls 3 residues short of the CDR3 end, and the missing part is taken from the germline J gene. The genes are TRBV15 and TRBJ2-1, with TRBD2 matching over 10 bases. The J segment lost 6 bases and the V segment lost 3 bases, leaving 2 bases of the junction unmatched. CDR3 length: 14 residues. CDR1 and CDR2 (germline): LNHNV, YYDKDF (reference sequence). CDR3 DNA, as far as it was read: TGTGCCACCAGCAGTCGGACTAGCGGCAATGAG. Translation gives CATSSRTSGNE. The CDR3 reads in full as CATSSRTSGNEQFF.

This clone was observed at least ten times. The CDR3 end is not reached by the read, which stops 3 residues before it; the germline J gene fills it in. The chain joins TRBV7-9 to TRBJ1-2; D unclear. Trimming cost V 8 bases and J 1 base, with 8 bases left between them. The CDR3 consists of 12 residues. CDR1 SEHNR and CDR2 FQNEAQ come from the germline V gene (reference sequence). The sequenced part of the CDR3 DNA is TGTGCCAGCTCCGGGGATAACTATGGC. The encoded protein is CASSGDNYG. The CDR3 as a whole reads CASSGDNYGYTF.

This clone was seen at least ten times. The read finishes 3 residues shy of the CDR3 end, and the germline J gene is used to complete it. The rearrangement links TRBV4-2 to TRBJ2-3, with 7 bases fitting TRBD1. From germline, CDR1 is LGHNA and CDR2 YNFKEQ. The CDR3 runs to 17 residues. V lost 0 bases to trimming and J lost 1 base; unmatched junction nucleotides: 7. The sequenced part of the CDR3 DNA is TGTGCCAGCAGCCAAGATTGGGCGCAGGGGGGCACAGATACG. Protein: CASSQDWAQGGTDT. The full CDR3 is CASSQDWAQGGTDTQYF.

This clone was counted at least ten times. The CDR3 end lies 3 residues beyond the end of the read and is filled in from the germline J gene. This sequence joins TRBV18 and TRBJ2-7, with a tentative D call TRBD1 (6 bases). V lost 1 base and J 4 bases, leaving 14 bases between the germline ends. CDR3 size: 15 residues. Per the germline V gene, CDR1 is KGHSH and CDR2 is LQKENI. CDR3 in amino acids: CASSPRFPGEYEQYF. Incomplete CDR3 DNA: TGTGCCAGCTCACCACGATTCCCAGGGGAATACGAG. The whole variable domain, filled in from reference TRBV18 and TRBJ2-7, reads NAGVMQNPRHLVRRRGQEARLRCSPMKGHSHVYWYRQLPEEGLKFMVYLQKENIIDESGMPKERFSAEFPKEGPSILRIQQVVRGDSAAYFCASSPRFPGEYEQYFGPGTRLTVT.